The 28 T cell receptor beta chains in this list originate from one sample, sequenced in a study of T cells in Graves' hyperthyroidism and ophthalmopathy. Using RNA transcripts as the source, TCR beta CDR3 regions were amplified. HTBI primers were used for first-round RT-PCR of the TCR CDR3. TCRdb fed the multiplex PCR reads into MiXCR, producing one record per CDR3 protein. The table records about 400,000 distinct CDR3 sequences, 15% of them present only once. The material sequenced was blood. The receptors were gathered from a woman in her twenties or thirties with Graves' hyperthyroidism.

The V call is TRBV7-9, the J call TRBJ1-2, with D possibly being TRBD1 (5 bases). V shed 0 bases and J shed 5 bases, with 16 bases lying between them. Per germline, CDR1 SEHNR and CDR2 FQNEAQ (reference sequence). The CDR3 is 16 amino acids. The CDR3 bases are TGTGCCAGCAGCTTAGCGCCGGCAGGGAGGGATTATGGCTACACCTTC. This translates into CASSLAPAGRDYGYTF.

The chain links TRBV24-1 to TRBJ2-5; possible D gene TRBD1, 6 bases. V lost 4 bases and J 5 bases, leaving 16 bases between the germline ends. Per germline, CDR1 KGHDR and CDR2 SFDVKD. There are 15 residues in the CDR3. As DNA, the CDR3 is TGTGCCACCAGTGACCCACAGGGAGTCGGCGAGACCCAGTACTTC. It encodes CATSDPQGVGETQYF.

This clonotype occurred many times. CDR3 residues: CASSQSFQETQYF. The CDR3 DNA reads TGTGCCAGCAGTCAAAGTTTCCAAGAGACCCAGTACTTC. This rearrangement joins TRBV28 to TRBJ2-5, with D unresolved. The CDR3 is made up of 13 amino acids. CDR1 and CDR2 (germline): MDHEN, SYDVKM. V lost 5 bases to trimming and J lost 1 base, with 8 bases between them.

This clonotype was observed many times. This rearrangement joins TRBV12-3 or TRBV12-4 to TRBJ2-3, with D possibly TRBD2 on 6 matching bases. This CDR3 has 19 amino acids. V was cut by 1 base and J by 0 bases, with 20 bases left in between. The CDR3 nucleotides read TGTGCCAGCAGTTTAGTGCTGGCTAGCGTCCGTAGTAGCACAGATACGCAGTATTTT. As protein: CASSLVLASVRSSTDTQYF.

This clonotype has a count of ten or more. The chain employs TRBV28 and TRBJ2-2; D might be TRBD2 (5 bases). Germline CDR1 reads MDHEN; CDR2 reads SYDVKM. The CDR3 loop spans 12 amino acids. The germline V and J ends were trimmed by 5 bases and 9 bases, with 10 bases remaining between them. This CDR3 is CASSTGGRELFF. The DNA for the CDR3 is TGTGCCAGCAGTACCGGAGGAAGGGAGCTGTTTTTT.

The chain is built from TRBV30 and TRBJ1-1; D is possibly TRBD1 (5 bases). Trimming removed 1 base from V and 4 bases from J, with 13 bases in between. Germline V lookup: CDR1 GTSNPN, CDR2 SVGIG (reference sequence). The CDR3 is made up of 14 amino acids. The CDR3, as DNA: TGTGCCTGGAGTGCCGGGGCCGGAACCACTGAAGCTTTCTTT. Amino acids: CAWSAGAGTTEAFF.

This clonotype has at least ten counts. The CDR3 is CASSYSSRSEYSNQPQHF. The CDR3 coding sequence is TGTGCCAGCAGTTACTCGAGCAGGTCAGAATATAGCAATCAGCCCCAGCATTTT. The J gene is TRBJ1-5, the V gene TRBV6-5; D ambiguous. There are 18 residues in the CDR3. Germline lookup yields CDR1 MNHEY and CDR2 SVGAGI. Between the trimmed V and J ends, which lost 0 bases and 0 bases, there was a span of 15 bases.

This clonotype was counted only a few times. The chain joins TRBV7-2 to TRBJ2-5; D uncertain. Germline CDR1 and CDR2: SGHTA and FQGNSA. This CDR3 region has 13 residues. Trimming pared 3 bases from V and 6 bases from J, leaving 11 bases between. The CDR3 DNA follows: TGTGCCAGCAGCTTTCCGCTGGTGAAGACCCAGTACTTC. It is translated as CASSFPLVKTQYF.

This clonotype was detected only a few times. The CDR3 nucleotides read TGCAGTGCTAGAGATGAGCGGAGCTCCTATAATTCACCCCTCCACTTT. This sequence encodes CSARDERSSYNSPLHF. V and J are TRBV20-1 and TRBJ1-6, with unresolved D. The CDR3 runs to 16 residues. CDR1 DFQATT and CDR2 SNEGSKA come from the germline V gene (reference sequence). V shed 0 bases and J shed 0 bases, with 9 bases lying between them.

This chain's CDR3 is CASSIRDRGSGANVLTF. The CDR3 coding sequence is TGTGCCAGCAGTATCCGGGACAGGGGCTCTGGGGCCAACGTCCTGACTTTC. The rearrangement links TRBV27 to TRBJ2-6, with 10 bases identical to TRBD1. Germline-derived CDR1 and CDR2 are MNHEY and SMNVEV (reference sequence). With 5 bases clipped from V and 0 bases from J, the junction kept 4 bases outside the gene matches. The CDR3 is 17 residues long.

This clonotype was detected a few times. This chain connects TRBV3-1 to TRBJ2-1, with D possibly matching TRBD1 (6 bases). V lost 4 bases and J 2 bases, leaving 12 bases between the germline ends. The CDR3 loop spans 15 amino acids. CDR1 and CDR2 from the germline V gene are LGHDT and YNNKEL (reference sequence). Here the CDR3 reads CASSRWTVTYNEQFF. The CDR3 DNA reads TGTGCCAGCAGCCGGTGGACAGTTACCTACAATGAGCAGTTCTTC.

This clonotype was seen repeatedly, ten times or more. This rearrangement joins TRBV24-1 to TRBJ2-5; D call uncertain. This CDR3 contains 14 residues. The germline V gene has CDR1 KGHDR and CDR2 SFDVKD. The V gene lost 0 bases and the J gene lost 2 bases, with 6 bases spanning the gap. The CDR3 here is CATSDLRDQETQYF. CDR3 coding DNA: TGTGCCACCAGTGATTTGCGTGATCAAGAGACCCAGTACTTC.

The gene calls are TRBV4-2 and TRBJ2-2; perhaps TRBD2 as D (6 bases). CDR3 size: 14 residues. Germline CDR1 is LGHNA and CDR2 is YNFKEQ. Trimming pared 6 bases from V and 1 base from J, leaving 9 bases between. The DNA of the CDR3 is TGTGCCAGCAGACCGGGACTGAACACCGGGGAGCTGTTTTTT. Protein sequence: CASRPGLNTGELFF.

The chain links TRBV28 to TRBJ1-2, with a possible D match to TRBD1 (5 bases). Germline V CDR1 and CDR2: MDHEN, SYDVKM. This CDR3 has 14 residues. With 3 bases removed from V and 4 bases from J, the gap between germline ends came to 12 bases. The CDR3 region is CASSFPRDSYGYTF. CDR3 nucleotides: TGTGCCAGCAGTTTCCCCCGGGACTCCTATGGCTACACCTTC.

This clonotype was recorded a few times. The chain combines TRBV13 with TRBJ2-2, with 10 bases matching TRBD2. With 5 bases clipped from V and 8 bases from J, the junction kept 8 bases outside the gene matches. The germline V gene encodes CDR1 PRHDT and CDR2 FYEKMQ (reference sequence). The CDR3 has 15 residues. DNA for the CDR3: TGTGCCAGCAGCGATAGCGGGAGGCCCAGTGGGGAGCTGTTTTTT. It specifies CASSDSGRPSGELFF.

The rearrangement uses TRBV5-1 and TRBJ2-1; D may correspond to TRBD1 or TRBD2 (5 bases each). The V end was cut by 2 bases, the J end by 3 bases, with 12 bases between. CDR1 and CDR2 from the germline V gene are SGHRS and YFSETQ. The CDR3 has 15 residues. The CDR3 DNA reads as TGCGCCAGCAGCTTCCGGGACGAGCTCTACAATGAGCAGTTCTTC. Its translation: CASSFRDELYNEQFF.

This clonotype has at least ten counts. This rearrangement joins TRBV27 to TRBJ2-1, with 8 bases identical to TRBD1. This CDR3 contains 16 residues. Trimming took 5 bases from V and 7 from J; bases not matched to a gene: 13. Germline CDR1 is MNHEY and CDR2 is SMNVEV (reference sequence). The CDR3 is CASSQGSGQGRNEQFF. CDR3 nucleotide sequence: TGTGCCAGCAGTCAGGGGTCCGGACAGGGTAGGAATGAGCAGTTCTTC.

To note about this clonotype: A much larger clone differs from this one at a single base, so this may be a read error. The chain combines TRBV5-1 with TRBJ2-7; no definite D call. TRBJ2-1 explains the end of the DNA better; the J call may be wrong. Germline loops: CDR1 SGHRS, CDR2 YFSETQ. The length of the CDR3 is 12 residues. For the CDR3, the DNA is TGCGCCAGCAGCACAGACACCTACGAGCAGTTCTTC. Translating it yields CASSTDTYEQFF.

The table lists this clonotype with a few counts. The rearrangement links TRBV19 to TRBJ2-7, with D perhaps TRBD1 or TRBD2 (6 bases each). Germline CDR1 and CDR2: LNHDA and SQIVND (reference sequence). V was clipped by 3 bases and J by 2 bases, with 20 bases between them. CDR3 length equals 17 residues. CDR3: CASSIVVGGGTPYEQYF. CDR3 DNA sequence: TGTGCCAGTAGTATTGTGGTGGGGGGCGGGACCCCCTACGAGCAGTACTTC.

This clonotype appeared many times. The chain recombines TRBV30 with TRBJ1-2; D is possibly TRBD1 (6 bases). The CDR3 covers 15 residues. CDR1 is GTSNPN and CDR2 is SVGIG in the germline V gene (reference sequence). The ends were cut back, 0 bases at V and 8 bases at J, with 19 bases in the middle. The CDR3 sequence: CAWSVPGTPLIGYTF. Written as DNA, the CDR3 is TGTGCCTGGAGTGTACCCGGGACACCATTAATCGGCTACACCTTC.

This clonotype was recorded a few times. J is TRBJ2-1 and V is TRBV19; the D gene is possibly TRBD1 (6 bases). The germline V gene encodes CDR1 LNHDA and CDR2 SQIVND (reference sequence). V lost 7 bases and J lost 6, with 10 bases in between. The CDR3 spans 12 residues. CDR3: CASKQGSNEQFF. Written as DNA, the CDR3 is TGTGCCAGTAAACAGGGCAGCAATGAGCAGTTCTTC.

This chain connects TRBV6-1 to TRBJ2-6; the D gene is possibly TRBD2 (6 bases). Germline values: CDR1 MNHNS, CDR2 SASEGT. The length of the CDR3 is 15 residues. The V and J ends lost 7 bases and 0 bases respectively, with 10 bases between them. The CDR3 sequence: CASTTGSSGANVLTF. Here the CDR3 DNA reads TGTGCCAGCACTACCGGGAGCTCTGGGGCCAACGTCCTGACTTTC.

This clonotype has at least ten counts. The chain employs TRBV2 and TRBJ2-3; D perhaps matches TRBD2 (6 bases). Germline loops: CDR1 SNHLY, CDR2 FYNNEI. Trimming left V 3 bases short and J 0 bases short, with 10 bases between. CDR3 size: 15 residues. The CDR3 here is CASSELAGSTDTQYF. Written as DNA, the CDR3 is TGTGCCAGCAGTGAGCTGGCGGGAAGCACAGATACGCAGTATTTT.

This clonotype was seen repeatedly, ten times or more. The chain employs TRBV20-1 and TRBJ2-3, with 9 bases fitting TRBD2. Losses at the gene ends were 3 bases for V and 6 bases for J; bases not matched to a gene: 10. The germline V gene encodes CDR1 DFQATT and CDR2 SNEGSKA (reference sequence). There are 15 residues in the CDR3. CDR3 nucleotides: TGCAGTGCTAGTCGGTCCAGCGGGAGGTCCGATACGCAGTATTTT. It translates to CSASRSSGRSDTQYF.

This clonotype was counted a single time. V usage is TRBV7-9 and J usage is TRBJ1-2, with a tentative D call TRBD1 (5 bases). Per germline, CDR1 SEHNR and CDR2 FQNEAQ (reference sequence). With 5 bases removed from V and 6 bases from J, the gap between germline ends came to 16 bases. The CDR3 is 14 amino acids. The CDR3 region is CASSDPWGADGYTF. As DNA, the CDR3 is TGTGCCAGCAGCGACCCCTGGGGCGCGGATGGCTACACCTTC. Full variable domain (missing parts from reference TRBV7-9 and TRBJ1-2): DTGVSQNPRHKITKRGQNVTFRCDPISEHNRLYWYRQTLGQGPEFLTYFQNEAQLEKSRLLSDRFSAERPKGSFSTLEIQRTEQGDSAMYLCASSDPWGADGYTFGSGTRLTVV.

This clonotype has ten or more counts. This chain connects TRBV3-1 to TRBJ2-7; 12 bases agree with TRBD2. The CDR3 contains 16 residues. Losses at the gene ends were 1 base for V and 7 bases for J; bases not matched to a gene: 8. Per germline, CDR1 LGHDT and CDR2 YNNKEL (reference sequence). The CDR3 here is CASSQVYGLAGPEQYF. The CDR3, as DNA: TGTGCCAGCAGCCAAGTTTACGGACTAGCGGGACCAGAGCAGTACTTC.

At least ten counts were recorded for this clonotype. This chain's CDR3 is CASSTDGGREETQYF. The CDR3 nucleotides are TGTGCCAGCAGCACTGACGGGGGGCGAGAAGAGACCCAGTACTTC. The chain employs TRBV7-9 and TRBJ2-5, with a weak D call TRBD2 (7 bases). With 5 bases removed from V and 3 bases from J, the gap between germline ends came to 16 bases. CDR3 length: 15 residues. The germline V gene has CDR1 SEHNR and CDR2 FQNEAQ (reference sequence).

This clonotype was detected many times. V is TRBV10-3 and J is TRBJ2-5, with TRBD2 matching 9 bases. CDR3 length: 15 residues. V dropped 4 bases and J dropped 2; count of bases not matched to a gene: 5. Germline V gene lookup returns CDR1 ENHRY and CDR2 SYGVKD. The CDR3 spells CAISVASGEQETQYF. In nucleotides, the CDR3 is TGTGCCATCAGTGTAGCTAGCGGGGAACAAGAGACCCAGTACTTC.